The entry that follows covers one T cell receptor beta chain sequence. The sample comes from a study of blood T cell repertoires in COVID-19. TCRdb's copy holds only in-frame clones and misses some; the assay was immunoSEQ multiplex PCR. This table has 12,000 to 15,000 clones, around nine tenths appearing once. The sample taken for sequencing was peripheral blood. This sequence was found in a human donor in a cohort sampled during active COVID-19.

The CDR3 region has the DNA TGTGCAAGTCGCTTAGTGGGAGGAATCAGCGGGGGTACCTACAATGAGCAGTTCTTC. Its protein product is CASRLVGGISGGTYNEQFF. The chain employs TRBV12-2 and TRBJ2-1; the table's D call TRBD2 went unverified against the DNA. TRBV12-2 is labeled a pseudogene. This CDR3 has 19 residues.